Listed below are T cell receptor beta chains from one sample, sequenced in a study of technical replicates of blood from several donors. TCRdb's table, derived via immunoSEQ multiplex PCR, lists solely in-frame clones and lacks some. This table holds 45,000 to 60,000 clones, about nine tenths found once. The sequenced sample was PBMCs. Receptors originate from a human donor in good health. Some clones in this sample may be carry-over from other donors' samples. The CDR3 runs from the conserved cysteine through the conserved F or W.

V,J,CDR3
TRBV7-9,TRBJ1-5,CASSPGQGHSNQPQHF
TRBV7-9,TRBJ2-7,CASSSTIYEQYF
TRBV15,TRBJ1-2,CATQKAGGYGYTF
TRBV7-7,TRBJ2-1,CASSLGAGGPSDEQFF
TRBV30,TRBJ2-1,CAWRTSGISYNEQFF
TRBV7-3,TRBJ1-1,CASSPRMNTEAFF
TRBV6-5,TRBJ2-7,CASTGTGLGEQYF
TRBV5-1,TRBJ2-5,CASSTGSGGTSGTQYF
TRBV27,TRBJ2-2,CASSPFRGSATGELFF
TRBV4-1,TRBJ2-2,CASSQDDSGSFWELFF
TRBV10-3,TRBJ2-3,CAISDLGGDTQYF
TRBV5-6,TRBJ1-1,CASGAGQGIAFF
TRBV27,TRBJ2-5,CASSLSVAGVSETQYF
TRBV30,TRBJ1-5,CAWSVPLRAGGNQPQHF
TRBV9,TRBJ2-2,CASSVGLAGPENTGELFF
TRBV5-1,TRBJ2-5,CASSPRVAGAHETQYF
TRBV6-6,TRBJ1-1,CASTPRAGAEAFF
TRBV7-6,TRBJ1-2,CASSLAQKLTGGDGYTF
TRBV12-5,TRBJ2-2,CASGLVPGTGGTGELFF
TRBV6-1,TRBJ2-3,CAGAQGTDTQYF
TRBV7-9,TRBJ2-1,CASSARGTSMGEQFF
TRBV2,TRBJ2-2,CASGGLVNTGELFF
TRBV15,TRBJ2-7,CATSSGTGGGYEQYF
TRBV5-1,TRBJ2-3,CASSFGGGAADTQYF
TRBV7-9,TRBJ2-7,CASSFSGGYEQYF
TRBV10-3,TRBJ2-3,CATGAILDADTQYF
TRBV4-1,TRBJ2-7,CASSHIGGNFSEQYF
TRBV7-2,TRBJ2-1,CASSPIADLSYNEQFF
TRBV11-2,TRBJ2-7,CASSLGVAAGQRAQYF
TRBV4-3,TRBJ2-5,CASSSGLRLGETQYF
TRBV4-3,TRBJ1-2,CASSLGQGTYGYTF
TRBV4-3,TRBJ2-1,CASSQEALAGGLPDSYNEQFF
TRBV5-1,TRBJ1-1,CASSKAGGYTEAFF
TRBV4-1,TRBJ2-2,CASTSGGLDTGELFF
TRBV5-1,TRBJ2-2,CASSLILASPGELFF
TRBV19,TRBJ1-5,CASMVRDRGGNQPQHF
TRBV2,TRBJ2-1,CASRGGQGNYNEQFF
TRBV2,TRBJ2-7,CASRPTGDEQYF
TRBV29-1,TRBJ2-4,CSVKRKNIQYF
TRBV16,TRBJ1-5,CASSQMDSLTGQPQHF
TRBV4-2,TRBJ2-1,CASSHTAGGPANEQFF
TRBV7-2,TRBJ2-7,CASSLGRRSTGAVYEQYF
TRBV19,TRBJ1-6,CASRVPSSYNSPLHF
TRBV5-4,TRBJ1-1,CASSLRANTEAFF
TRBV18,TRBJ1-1,CASSGQGLAEAFF
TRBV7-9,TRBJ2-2,CASSFDRGSNTGELFF
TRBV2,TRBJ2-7,CASSEGELAGGRSTSHEQYF
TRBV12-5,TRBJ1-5,CASGAPGGGIQPQHF
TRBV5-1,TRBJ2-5,CASSLVGAQETQYF
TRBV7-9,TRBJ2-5,CASAISGFRETQYF
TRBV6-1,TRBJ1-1,CASSEETGVEEAFF
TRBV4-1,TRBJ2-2,CASSHGDRNTGELFF
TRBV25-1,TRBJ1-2,CASTLGVYGYTF
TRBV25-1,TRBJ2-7,CASSESLSYEQYF
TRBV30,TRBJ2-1,CALGEGRGGEQFF